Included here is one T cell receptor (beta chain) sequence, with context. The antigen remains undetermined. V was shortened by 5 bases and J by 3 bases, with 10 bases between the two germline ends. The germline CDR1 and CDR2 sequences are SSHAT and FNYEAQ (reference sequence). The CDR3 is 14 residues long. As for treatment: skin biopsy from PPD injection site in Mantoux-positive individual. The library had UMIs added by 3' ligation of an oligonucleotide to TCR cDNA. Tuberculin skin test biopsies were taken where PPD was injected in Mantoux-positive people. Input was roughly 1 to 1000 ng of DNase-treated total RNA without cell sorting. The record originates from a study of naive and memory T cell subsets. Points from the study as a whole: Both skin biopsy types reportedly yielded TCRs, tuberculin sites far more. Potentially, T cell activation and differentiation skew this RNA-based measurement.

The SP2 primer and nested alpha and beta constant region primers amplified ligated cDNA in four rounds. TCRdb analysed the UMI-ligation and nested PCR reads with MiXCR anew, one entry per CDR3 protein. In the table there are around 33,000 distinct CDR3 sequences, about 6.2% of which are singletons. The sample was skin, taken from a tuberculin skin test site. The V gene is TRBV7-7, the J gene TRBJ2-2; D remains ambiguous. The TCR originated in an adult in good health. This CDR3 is CASSARAHTGELFF. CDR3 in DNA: TGTGCCAGCAGCGCCCGGGCCCACACCGGGGAGCTGTTTTTT.